This TCR beta chain was observed in a study of T cells in Graves' hyperthyroidism and ophthalmopathy. Turning to the study itself: Staff took peripheral blood when the initial diagnosis was made, before any treatment began. Overall study findings and caveats: Most clonotypes that expanded in the thyroid above 0.001 also showed up in blood.

The CDR3 runs 13 residues. Per germline, CDR1 LNHDA and CDR2 SQIVND (reference sequence). Trimming stripped 3 bases from V and 1 base from J, with 3 bases between. Amplified TCR beta CDR3 regions derived from RNA transcripts. In the first-round RT-PCR of the TCR CDR3, the HTBI primer set was used. TCRdb independently ran MiXCR on the multiplex PCR reads; one entry per CDR3 protein. The data show 600,000 or so distinct CDR3 sequences, over 12% seen once. This clonotype was picked up a small number of times. Its antigen is undetermined. Uncontrolled infection, other autoimmune disease, pregnancy or lactation led to exclusion. Each diagnosis drew on symptoms, thyroxine, TRAb, thyroid ultrasound and orbital computed tomography findings.

The sequence derives from a woman aged 18-29 years with Graves' ophthalmopathy. Sequencing used blood. The chain combines TRBV19 with TRBJ2-2; D unresolved. The CDR3 is CASSMENTGELFF. CDR3 nucleotides: TGTGCCAGTAGTATGGAGAACACCGGGGAGCTGTTTTTT.